The entry below gives a single T cell receptor (beta chain) sequence along with its context. This entry is derived from a study of blood T cell repertoires in COVID-19. Study at large: Acute and convalescent COVID-19 samples came from the United States, Italy and Spain. T cells, B-cell-depleted T cells, or PBMCs provided the cDNA or gDNA that served as material.

With V trimmed by 6 bases and J by 5 bases, 7 bases remained unmatched. CDR3 length: 16 amino acids. CDR1 SNHLY and CDR2 FYNNEI come from the germline V gene. In the original workflow: Estimation of nucleated cell counts was performed using reference gene primer amplification. Only in-frame clones appear in the TCRdb table, and some are missing; sequencing was by immunoSEQ multiplex PCR. The V and J calls and clone size come from that table; D and trimming were worked out from the DNA. The sample includes 80,000 to 95,000 clones, over 75% of them seen just once. The gene calls are TRBV2 and TRBJ2-5; TRBD2 aligns across 15 bases. The material sequenced was peripheral blood. The origin of this receptor is a woman aged 80 or over with active or convalescent COVID-19. CDR3 sequence (DNA): TGTGCCAGCAGCCTCGGACTAGCGGGGGGGGCGGAGACCCAGTACTTC. Its protein product is CASSLGLAGGAETQYF. Filled out from reference TRBV2 and TRBJ2-5, the complete variable domain reads EPEVTQTPSHQVTQMGQEVILRCVPISNHLYFYWYRQILGQKVEFLVSFYNNEISEKSEIFDDQFSVERPDGSNFTLKIRSTKLEDSAMYFCASSLGLAGGAETQYFGPGTRLLVL.